This T cell receptor (beta chain) emerged from a study of blood T cell repertoires in COVID-19 (dated by TCRdb to the early 2020s). In the study overall: Samples from collaborators originated in the United States, Italy and Spain and spanned both the acute and convalescent phases of COVID-19. The prospective study material was composed of cDNA or gDNA derived from T cells, B-cell-depleted T cells, or PBMCs. Deeply sampled blood TCRbeta repertoires from subjects exposed to, actively infected with, or recovered from COVID-19 were included in the dataset. A freely available public database, intended as a resource for researchers studying the immune response to SARS-CoV-2, is where the repertoires were released. Samples were obtained from the ongoing ImmuneRACE study (first 160 participants) and from 1,254 subjects provided by 6 global collaborators. Nearly every sample came with metadata listing a de-identified subject ID, COVID-19 status, age in years and sex. Where HLA class I and class II types were available, the types were taken from metadata supplied by the sample provider, not from assay-based typing.

The paper as a whole reports these results and caveats: The quantity of clinical and demographic metadata differed by source and by participant and was supplied without curation.

The CDR3 measures 14 amino acids from cysteine to phenylalanine. The only DNA kept is the CDR3, 42 bases in frame from the first base. V loses 6 bases, J loses 1 base, and the germline ends lie 10 bases apart. CDR1 and CDR2, per the germline V gene, are SQVTM and ANQGSEA. This clone has a single count. Its antigen remains undetermined. Base qualities are not provided; no much larger clone lies one nucleotide away. Collaborating institutions collected whole blood in K2EDTA tubes following their own protocols. For TCRbeta analysis, collaborators shipped samples in one of three forms: frozen whole blood, isolated PBMCs, or DNA extracted from either of those sample types. TCRbeta CDR3 regions were amplified from genomic DNA by means of the immunoSEQ Assay, a bias-controlled multiplex PCR. Per the authors' processing: Within the assay, amplification of reference gene primers was used to estimate how many nucleated cells each sample contained. To quantify the absolute abundance of each unique TCRbeta CDR3 rearrangement, sequence reads were collapsed and filtered. For each sample, productive Simpson clonality was calculated as the square root of Simpson's diversity index across productive rearrangements. In TCRdb, the immuneACCESS table is reduced to in-frame sequences with V and J assigned. These tables do not hold every clone; where another copy was compared, an unresolved V gene accounts for under half, and the others remain unexplained. From that table come the V and J calls and clone size; the DNA was used to work out D and trimming. The sample table contains hundreds of thousands of clones; only one count was recorded for more than 80% of them. Under 1.5% of the sample comes from the top ten.

This receptor was identified in a woman under 40 with active or convalescent COVID-19. The chain is assembled from TRBV29-1 and TRBJ2-6, with the D gene call left open. The sample was peripheral blood. The encoded CDR3 is CSVPLESGANVLTF. In nucleotide form, the sequence is TGCAGCGTACCTCTCGAGTCTGGGGCCAACGTCCTGACTTTC.